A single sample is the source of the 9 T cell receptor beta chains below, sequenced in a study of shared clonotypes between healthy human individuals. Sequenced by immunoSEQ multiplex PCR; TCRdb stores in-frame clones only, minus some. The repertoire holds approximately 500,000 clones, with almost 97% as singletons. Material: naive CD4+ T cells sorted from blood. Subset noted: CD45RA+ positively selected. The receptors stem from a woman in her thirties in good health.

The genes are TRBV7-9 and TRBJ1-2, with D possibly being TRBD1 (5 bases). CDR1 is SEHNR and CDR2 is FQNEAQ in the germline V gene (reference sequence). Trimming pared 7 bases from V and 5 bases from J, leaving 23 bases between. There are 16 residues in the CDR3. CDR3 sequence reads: CASTPRYGGPGYGYTF. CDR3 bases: TGTGCCAGCACCCCCCGATACGGGGGACCGGGGTATGGCTACACCTTC.

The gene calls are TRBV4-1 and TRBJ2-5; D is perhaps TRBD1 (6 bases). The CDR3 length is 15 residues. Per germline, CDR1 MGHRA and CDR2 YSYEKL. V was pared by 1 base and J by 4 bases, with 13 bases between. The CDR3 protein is CASSQVGGFGETQYF. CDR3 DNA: TGCGCCAGCAGCCAAGTAGGGGGATTCGGAGAGACCCAGTACTTC.

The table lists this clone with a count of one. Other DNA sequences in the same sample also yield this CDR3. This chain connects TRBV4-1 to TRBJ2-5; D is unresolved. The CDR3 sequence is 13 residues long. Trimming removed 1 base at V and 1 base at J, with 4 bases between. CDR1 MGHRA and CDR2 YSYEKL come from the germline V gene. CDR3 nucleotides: TGCGCCAGCAGCCAAGGTATCCAAGAGACCCAGTACTTC. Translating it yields CASSQGIQETQYF.

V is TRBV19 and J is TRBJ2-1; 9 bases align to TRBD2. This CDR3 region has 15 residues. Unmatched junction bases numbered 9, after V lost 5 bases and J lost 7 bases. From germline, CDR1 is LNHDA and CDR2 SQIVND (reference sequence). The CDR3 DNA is TGTGCCAGTAGTGGTAGCGGGAGAGGTTGGAATGAGCAGTTCTTC. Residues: CASSGSGRGWNEQFF. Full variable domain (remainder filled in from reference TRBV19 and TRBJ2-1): DGGITQSPKYLFRKEGQNVTLSCEQNLNHDAMYWYRQDPGQGLRLIYYSQIVNDFQKGDIAEGYSVSREKKESFPLTVTSAQKNPTAFYLCASSGSGRGWNEQFFGPGTRLTVL.

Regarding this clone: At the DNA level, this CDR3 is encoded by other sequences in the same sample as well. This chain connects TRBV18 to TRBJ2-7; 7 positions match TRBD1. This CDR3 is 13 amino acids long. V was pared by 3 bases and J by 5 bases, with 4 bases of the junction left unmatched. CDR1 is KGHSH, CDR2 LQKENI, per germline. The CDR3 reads CASSPGTADEQYF. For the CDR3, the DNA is TGTGCCAGCTCACCGGGGACAGCCGACGAGCAGTACTTC.

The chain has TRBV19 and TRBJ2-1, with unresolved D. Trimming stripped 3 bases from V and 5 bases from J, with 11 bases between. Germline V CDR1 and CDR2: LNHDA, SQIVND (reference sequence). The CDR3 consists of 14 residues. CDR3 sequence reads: CASSIYPRNNEQFF. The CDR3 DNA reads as TGTGCCAGTAGTATTTACCCAAGAAACAATGAGCAGTTCTTC.

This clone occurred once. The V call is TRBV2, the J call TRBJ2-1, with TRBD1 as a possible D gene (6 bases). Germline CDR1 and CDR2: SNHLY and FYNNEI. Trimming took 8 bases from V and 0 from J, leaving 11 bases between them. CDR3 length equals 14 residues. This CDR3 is CASLGADSYNEQFF. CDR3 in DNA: TGTGCCAGCTTGGGGGCTGACTCCTACAATGAGCAGTTCTTC.

CDR3 residues: CASIAGASPVTQYF. CDR3 coding DNA: TGTGCCAGTATAGCGGGAGCATCTCCAGTTACGCAGTATTTT. This sequence joins TRBV7-9 and TRBJ2-3; 9 bases fit TRBD2. Trimming at V came to 9 bases and at J to 8 bases, leaving 12 bases not matched to a gene. Germline-derived CDR1 and CDR2 are SEHNR and FQNEAQ (reference sequence). The CDR3 covers 14 residues.

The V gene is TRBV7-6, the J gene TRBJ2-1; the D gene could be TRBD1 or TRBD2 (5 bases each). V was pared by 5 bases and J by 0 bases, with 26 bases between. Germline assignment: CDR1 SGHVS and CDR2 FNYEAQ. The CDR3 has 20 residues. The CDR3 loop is CASSPSPGSHRGYSYNEQFF. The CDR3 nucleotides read TGTGCCAGCAGCCCCAGCCCGGGGAGCCATCGGGGCTACTCCTACAATGAGCAGTTCTTC.